Each of the 27 T cell receptor beta chains below was sequenced from the same sample in a study of beta chain features in type 1 diabetes. Investigators reverse transcribed all isolated RNA, so they sequenced expressed TCRB transcripts. TCRdb's table, derived via immunoSEQ multiplex PCR, lists solely in-frame clones and lacks some. This table holds around 400,000 clones, about 15% found once. Sequencing input: naive CD4+ T cells from blood. The receptors were gathered from a woman aged 18-29 years in good health.

The V and J genes are TRBV9 and TRBJ2-4; 8 bases fit TRBD1. Germline V gene sequence: CDR1 SGDLS, CDR2 YYNGEE. V shed 5 bases and J 9 bases; nucleotides not matched to a gene: 16. CDR3 length equals 16 residues. CDR3: CASSPRQGRGESIQYF. The CDR3, as DNA: TGTGCCAGCAGTCCAAGACAGGGGCGAGGGGAAAGCATTCAGTACTTC.

This clone was detected a few times. The rearrangement links TRBV7-3 to TRBJ2-4; 7 bases agree with TRBD1. V shed 3 bases and J 1 base; nucleotides not matched to a gene: 12. This CDR3 has 18 amino acids. Looked up from germline, CDR1 is SGHTA and CDR2 is FQGTGA. This chain's CDR3 is CASSFEGAGGTAKNIQYF. The CDR3 DNA is TGTGCCAGCAGCTTCGAGGGGGCAGGGGGTACCGCCAAAAACATTCAGTACTTC.

This chain connects TRBV4-3 to TRBJ2-3; the match to TRBD2 covers 11 bases. Germline V gene sequence: CDR1 LGHNA, CDR2 YSLEER. Trimming took 1 base from V and 0 from J; bases not matched to a gene: 3. CDR3 length: 17 residues. The CDR3 region has the DNA TGCGCCAGCAGCCAAGCCGGGACTAGCGGAAGCACAGATACGCAGTATTTT. Translation gives CASSQAGTSGSTDTQYF.

This clone was picked up a small number of times. This sequence joins TRBV6-5 and TRBJ2-6; TRBD1 is a possible D gene (6 bases). Germline CDR1 and CDR2: MNHEY and SVGAGI. The CDR3 extends over 16 amino acids. With 2 bases removed from V and 1 base from J, the gap between germline ends came to 9 bases. CDR3 nucleotides: TGTGCCAGCAGTTACGGGGACATGTCTGGGGCCAACGTCCTGACTTTC. Protein: CASSYGDMSGANVLTF.

This clone showed up just a few times. The rearrangement links TRBV5-1 to TRBJ1-4; D might be TRBD1 (6 bases). V was cut by 6 bases and J by 6 bases, with 15 bases left in between. Germline CDR1 reads SGHRS; CDR2 reads YFSETQ. This CDR3 contains 14 residues. CDR3 loop: CASTKQGSDEKLFF. The CDR3 DNA sequence: TGCGCCAGCACGAAACAGGGCTCAGATGAAAAACTGTTTTTT.

A few counts support this clone. This chain joins TRBV27 and TRBJ2-7; possible D gene TRBD2, 5 bases. The germline CDR1 and CDR2 sequences are MNHEY and SMNVEV (reference sequence). The CDR3 length is 17 residues. The V end lost 3 bases, the J end lost 0 bases, and 18 bases lay between the germline ends. The CDR3 here is CASSLVLPTGSSYEQYF. The CDR3 DNA sequence: TGTGCCAGCAGTTTGGTCCTGCCGACTGGGAGCTCCTACGAGCAGTACTTC.

This chain uses TRBV28 with TRBJ2-7, with no clear D. Germline CDR1 and CDR2: MDHEN and SYDVKM. V lost 2 bases, J lost 0 bases, and 8 bases lay in between. The CDR3 extends over 14 amino acids. The CDR3 is CASSLPPSSYEQYF. The CDR3 DNA sequence: TGTGCCAGCAGTTTACCCCCCAGCTCCTACGAGCAGTACTTC.

The J gene is TRBJ2-5, the V gene TRBV5-6; D not resolved. In germline, CDR1 is SGHDT, CDR2 YYEEEE. V lost 1 base, J lost 7 bases, and 17 bases lay in between. The CDR3 consists of 15 residues. The CDR3 loop is CASSLPTSSSGTQYF. The CDR3 DNA reads as TGTGCCAGCAGCTTGCCGACCTCTAGTTCGGGGACCCAGTACTTC.

This chain uses TRBV29-1 with TRBJ1-1; D call uncertain. This CDR3 comprises 12 residues. V was cut by 7 bases and J by 4 bases, with 13 bases left in between. Germline CDR1 is SQVTM and CDR2 is ANQGSEA. The CDR3 loop is CSARGGPTEAFF. The CDR3 DNA is TGCAGCGCTCGGGGAGGGCCCACTGAAGCTTTCTTT.

This clone occurred a few times. The rearrangement uses TRBV18 and TRBJ2-7; D is unresolved. CDR3 length: 12 amino acids. Germline V gives CDR1 KGHSH, CDR2 LQKENI. The ends were cut back, 2 bases at V and 7 bases at J, with 9 bases in the middle. CDR3 sequence (DNA): TGTGCCAGCTCACCAGGCACCCAGGAGCAGTACTTC. Its translation is CASSPGTQEQYF.

This chain uses TRBV30 with TRBJ2-1, with 8 bases fitting TRBD2. Germline V gene sequence: CDR1 GTSNPN, CDR2 SVGIG (reference sequence). Trimming took 1 base from V and 3 from J; bases not matched to a gene: 11. CDR3 length: 17 residues. CDR3 residues: CAWSGMTGTRIYNEQFF. The CDR3 DNA reads TGTGCCTGGAGTGGGATGACCGGGACTAGGATCTACAATGAGCAGTTCTTC. The variable domain in full, completed from reference TRBV30 and TRBJ2-1, reads SQTIHQWPATLVQPVGSPLSLECTVEGTSNPNLYWYRQAAGRGLQLLFYSVGIGQISSEVPQNLSASRPQDRQFILSSKKLLLSDSGFYLCAWSGMTGTRIYNEQFFGPGTRLTVL.

CDR3 residues: CASGSGLALNNEQFF. CDR3 in DNA: TGTGCTAGTGGTTCCGGACTAGCGCTTAACAATGAGCAGTTCTTC. This sequence joins TRBV12-5 and TRBJ2-1; 9 positions match TRBD2. Germline lookup yields CDR1 LGHNT and CDR2 FRNRAP. The CDR3 spans 15 residues. Trimming cost V 4 bases and J 5 bases; bases outside gene matches: 6.

The gene calls are TRBV7-9 and TRBJ1-3, with D perhaps matching TRBD1 (5 bases). The CDR3 runs 14 residues. V lost 8 bases to trimming and J lost 4 bases, with 15 bases between them. The germline CDR1 and CDR2 sequences are SEHNR and FQNEAQ (reference sequence). CDR3: CASGIQGAGNTIYF. The CDR3 DNA reads TGTGCCAGCGGTATCCAGGGTGCCGGAAACACCATATATTTT. The full variable domain, with the rest looked up from reference TRBV7-9 and TRBJ1-3, is DTGVSQNPRHKITKRGQNVTFRCDPISEHNRLYWYRQTLGQGPEFLTYFQNEAQLEKSRLLSDRFSAERPKGSFSTLEIQRTEQGDSAMYLCASGIQGAGNTIYFGEGSWLTVV.

As concerns this clone: The sample carries other DNA sequences with the same CDR3. The chain links TRBV28 to TRBJ1-2; D unresolved. The CDR3 sequence is 12 residues long. V lost 1 base and J 3 bases, leaving 3 bases between the germline ends. In germline, CDR1 is MDHEN, CDR2 SYDVKM. DNA for the CDR3: TGTGCCAGCAGTTTATCGGACTATGGCTACACCTTC. Translation gives CASSLSDYGYTF.

J is TRBJ2-1 and V is TRBV29-1; TRBD2 matches 9 bases. Per germline, CDR1 SQVTM and CDR2 ANQGSEA. Germline trimming cut 1 base from V and 5 bases from J; bases unmatched to any gene: 3. This CDR3 region has 14 residues. CDR3 protein: CSVEGLAVDNEQFF. Written as DNA, the CDR3 is TGCAGCGTTGAAGGACTAGCGGTAGACAATGAGCAGTTCTTC.

Notes on this clone: Other DNA sequences of this sample code for an identical CDR3. V gene TRBV6-6 combines with J gene TRBJ1-1, with 7 bases fitting TRBD1. CDR3 length equals 14 residues. V shed 6 bases and J 0 bases; nucleotides not matched to a gene: 4. Germline V gene lookup returns CDR1 MNHNY and CDR2 SVGAGI (reference sequence). The CDR3 spells CASSRDRVNTEAFF. CDR3 bases: TGTGCCAGCAGCAGGGACAGAGTGAACACTGAAGCTTTCTTT.

The J gene is TRBJ2-5, the V gene TRBV5-5; possible D gene TRBD2, 5 bases. CDR3 length: 13 amino acids. The germline CDR1 and CDR2 sequences are SGHKS and YYEKEE (reference sequence). V was shortened by 6 bases and J by 1 base, with 10 bases between the two germline ends. The CDR3 sequence is CASTSGSQETQYF. The CDR3 DNA reads TGTGCCAGCACCTCGGGGTCCCAAGAGACCCAGTACTTC.

The rearrangement uses TRBV5-1 and TRBJ2-1; D is undetermined. The CDR3 has 14 amino acids. Germline CDR1 and CDR2: SGHRS and YFSETQ. The V end lost 1 base, the J end lost 2 bases, and 7 bases lay between the germline ends. CDR3 DNA sequence: TGCGCCAGCAGCTTGAGCCAAGCCTACAATGAGCAGTTCTTC. It encodes CASSLSQAYNEQFF.

J is TRBJ1-2 and V is TRBV30; 7 nucleotides match TRBD1. Germline CDR1 reads GTSNPN; CDR2 reads SVGIG (reference sequence). This CDR3 contains 15 residues. Trimming took 1 base from V and 3 from J; bases not matched to a gene: 8. CDR3 sequence: CAWSGKGAHYYGYTF. In DNA form, the CDR3 reads TGTGCCTGGAGTGGCAAGGGGGCCCATTACTATGGCTACACCTTC.

The gene calls are TRBV20-1 and TRBJ2-7; the D gene is possibly TRBD2 (5 bases). The CDR3 extends over 11 amino acids. Germline assignment: CDR1 DFQATT and CDR2 SNEGSKA (reference sequence). The CDR3 DNA reads as TGCAGCGCCGGGGAGCCCCACGAGCAGTACTTC. It yields the protein CSAGEPHEQYF.

The J gene is TRBJ1-2, the V gene TRBV27; D not certain. This CDR3 has 13 amino acids. From germline, CDR1 is MNHEY and CDR2 SMNVEV (reference sequence). The ends were cut back, 1 base at V and 2 bases at J, with 5 bases in the middle. CDR3 nucleotide sequence: TGTGCCAGCAGTTTATGGCAAAACTATGGCTACACCTTC. Translated: CASSLWQNYGYTF.

Only a few counts were recorded for this clone. The V gene is TRBV5-6, the J gene TRBJ1-2, with D possibly being TRBD1 (6 bases). The CDR3 sequence is 14 residues long. The germline V and J ends were trimmed by 1 base and 3 bases, with 10 bases remaining between them. CDR1 and CDR2 (germline): SGHDT, YYEEEE. The CDR3 region is CASSLTGYDYGYTF. The CDR3 DNA sequence: TGTGCCAGCAGCTTGACAGGGTACGACTATGGCTACACCTTC.

This clone was observed a handful of times. The chain uses TRBV4-3 and TRBJ1-1; no clear D gene. Germline V gene sequence: CDR1 LGHNA, CDR2 YSLEER. The CDR3 has 16 residues. The V end was cut by 0 bases, the J end by 1 base, with 12 bases between. The CDR3 reads CASSQDLALRNTEAFF. CDR3 bases: TGCGCCAGCAGCCAAGATCTCGCATTGAGGAACACTGAAGCTTTCTTT.

This clone has a handful of counts. The gene calls are TRBV28 and TRBJ2-6; no reliable D call. The germline V gene has CDR1 MDHEN and CDR2 SYDVKM. The V end was cut by 5 bases, the J end by 2 bases, with 13 bases between. This CDR3 spans 16 amino acids. CDR3 protein: CASSLLPRTGANVLTF. The CDR3 nucleotides read TGTGCCAGCAGTCTGCTCCCGAGGACTGGGGCCAACGTCCTGACTTTC.

In the case of this clone: Within the sample, other DNA sequences also encode this same CDR3. The CDR3 sequence: CSVSGRATDTQYF. The CDR3 DNA follows: TGCAGCGTCAGCGGGAGGGCTACAGATACGCAGTATTTT. The chain has TRBV29-1 and TRBJ2-3; 10 bases line up with TRBD2. The germline gives CDR1 SQVTM, CDR2 ANQGSEA. The V gene end was trimmed by 6 bases and the J gene end by 3 bases; junction bases not matched to a gene: 3. CDR3 length: 13 residues.

CDR3 DNA: TGTGCCAGCAGCGTAGCTACGGGGGCTAACTATGGCTACACCTTC. It encodes CASSVATGANYGYTF. The rearrangement uses TRBV9 and TRBJ1-2; a weak D match, TRBD1 (5 bases). The CDR3 covers 15 residues. The V end lost 0 bases, the J end lost 0 bases, and 9 bases lay between the germline ends. Per the germline V gene, CDR1 is SGDLS and CDR2 is YYNGEE.

This chain connects TRBV11-3 to TRBJ2-2; 8 bases are a match to TRBD1. Germline V gene sequence: CDR1 SGHNT, CDR2 YENEEA. V shed 4 bases and J 9 bases; nucleotides not matched to a gene: 4. CDR3 size: 13 residues. The CDR3 loop reads CASSSQGARELFF. For the CDR3, the DNA is TGTGCCAGCAGCTCCCAGGGGGCCAGGGAGCTGTTTTTT.